One and the same sample provided the 8 T cell receptor beta chains below, sequenced in a study of blood T cell repertoires in COVID-19 (dated by TCRdb to the early 2020s). Libraries were constructed by the immunoSEQ multiplex PCR assay. The table comes from immuneACCESS by way of TCRdb, which keeps in-frame sequences with V and J called. Part of the clones is missing from these tables; in studies checked, under half for an unresolved V gene and the rest for unknown reasons. This sample gives approximately 73,000 clones in total; approximately 86% of them show up just once. Less than 2.5% of the sample goes to the ten largest clones. The sequenced sample was peripheral blood. The receptors originated from an older woman with acute or convalescent COVID-19.

The chain is built from TRBV5-1 and TRBJ1-3, with a possible D match to TRBD1 (5 bases). The V end lost 0 bases, the J end lost 0 bases, and 7 bases lay between the germline ends. The CDR3 extends over 15 amino acids. Germline CDR1 reads SGHRS; CDR2 reads YFSETQ. The CDR3 DNA reads TGCGCCAGCAGCTTGGGACAGCTCTCTGGAAACACCATATATTTT. It encodes CASSLGQLSGNTIYF.

The chain links TRBV28 to TRBJ1-2, with TRBD1 matching over 8 bases. Germline V gene sequence: CDR1 MDHEN, CDR2 SYDVKM. CDR3 length: 16 amino acids. After removal of 0 bases from V and 0 bases from J, the junction contained 3 bases not matched to a gene. The CDR3 here is CASSLWGTGANYGYTF. In DNA form, the CDR3 reads TGTGCCAGCAGTTTATGGGGGACAGGTGCTAACTATGGCTACACCTTC.

This clone was seen a few times. The rearrangement uses TRBV27 and TRBJ2-3; 11 bases fit TRBD2. The V segment lost 2 bases and the J segment 6 bases; nucleotides outside the gene matches: 10. Germline V CDR1 and CDR2: MNHEY, SMNVEV (reference sequence). The length of the CDR3 is 17 residues. CDR3 region: CASSLTRLAGKYDTQYF. In nucleotides, the CDR3 is TGTGCCAGCAGTTTAACTAGACTAGCGGGAAAATATGATACGCAGTATTTT.

The chain joins TRBV6-2 or TRBV6-3 to TRBJ1-4, with D unresolved. This CDR3 spans 13 amino acids. The germline CDR1 and CDR2 sequences are MNHEY and SVGEGT. V lost 5 bases and J lost 8, with 12 bases in between. CDR3 residues: CASSPLSGEKLFF. The DNA for the CDR3 is TGTGCCAGCAGTCCACTCAGCGGAGAAAAACTGTTTTTT.

Only one count was recorded for this clone. The chain joins TRBV19 to TRBJ1-5; D might be TRBD1 (6 bases). CDR1 and CDR2 (germline): LNHDA, SQIVND (reference sequence). Deletions cut 4 bases from V and 7 bases from J, with 11 bases between. The CDR3 runs 13 residues. CDR3 in amino acids: CASSRAGEQPQHF. As DNA, the CDR3 is TGTGCCAGTAGTAGGGCAGGGGAGCAGCCCCAGCATTTT.

A word on this clone: Other nucleotide sequences in the sample specify the same CDR3. The rearrangement joins TRBV5-1 to TRBJ2-3; a possible D gene is TRBD2 (6 bases). Trimming took 0 bases from V and 2 from J, leaving 13 bases between them. CDR3 length: 16 residues. Germline V lookup: CDR1 SGHRS, CDR2 YFSETQ. The chain's CDR3 is CASSLASLAVTDTQYF. The CDR3 region has the DNA TGCGCCAGCAGCTTGGCCTCGTTAGCGGTCACAGATACGCAGTATTTT.

The rearrangement links TRBV18 to TRBJ2-7, with a possible D match to TRBD2 (6 bases). Germline V gene sequence: CDR1 KGHSH, CDR2 LQKENI. Trimming took 5 bases from V and 2 from J, leaving 7 bases between them. The CDR3 extends over 12 amino acids. The CDR3 sequence is CASSSGAYEQYF. The CDR3 region has the DNA TGTGCCAGCTCATCGGGAGCCTACGAGCAGTACTTC.

This chain joins TRBV6-5 and TRBJ1-4, with D possibly matching TRBD1 (6 bases). The V gene lost 4 bases and the J gene lost 7 bases, with 16 bases spanning the gap. There are 15 residues in the CDR3. Germline V CDR1 and CDR2: MNHEY, SVGAGI. For the CDR3, the DNA is TGTGCCAGCAGTTCAGGGGCCCCTGGAGGTGAAAAACTGTTTTTT. Translating it yields CASSSGAPGGEKLFF.